The clone carrying this T cell receptor (beta chain) was seen only a few times. Its antigen is undetermined. Germline CDR1 is SGHDN and CDR2 is FVKESK. This CDR3 is 14 amino acids long. V lost 2 bases and J 0 bases, leaving 7 bases between the germline ends. Source study methods: Clonotypes per individual ranged from about 85,000 to nearly 550,000. TCRdb re-analysed the 5' RACE reads in MiXCR, keeping a single row per CDR3 protein. These V and J calls are TCRdb output, not the study's own analysis. This sample has 400,000 or so distinct CDR3 sequences, with roughly 27% found just once. This sample is part of a study of identical twins' blood T cells. Study-level points and caveats: Twin repertoire similarity may partly reflect shared environment.

Reared together, all three twin pairs probably met the same infectious agents and vaccines. The TCR was taken from a woman between 18 and 55 years old in good health. The specimen was PBMCs. The rearrangement uses TRBV14 and TRBJ1-1; D is uncertain. The CDR3 bases are TGTGCCAGCAGCCAACCAGGTGTGAACACTGAAGCTTTCTTT. This gives the protein CASSQPGVNTEAFF.